This TCR beta chain derives from a study of T cells in Graves' hyperthyroidism and ophthalmopathy. RNA transcripts served as the template for amplifying TCR beta CDR3 regions. Researchers ran a first-round RT-PCR on the TCR CDR3 using the HTBI primer set. From the multiplex PCR reads, TCRdb called clonotypes with MiXCR, one entry per CDR3 protein. The data contain roughly 800,000 distinct CDR3 sequences, 35% to 40% of them singletons. The CDR3 contains 15 residues. Germline V gives CDR1 MNHEY, CDR2 SVGEGT. Trimming took off 3 bases at V and 3 bases at J, with 15 bases between the two ends. The chain employs TRBV6-2 or TRBV6-3 and TRBJ2-7; a possible D gene is TRBD1 (6 bases). The source of this sequence is a young man with Graves' hyperthyroidism. Material for sequencing was blood. The DNA of the CDR3 is TGTGCCAGCAGTTATGTCCAGGGGCACGGCTACGAGCAGTACTTC. Translated, it gives CASSYVQGHGYEQYF.